A single sample is the source of the 8 T cell receptor beta chains below, sequenced in a study of shared clonotypes between healthy human individuals. Only in-frame clones appear in the TCRdb table, and some are missing; sequencing was by immunoSEQ multiplex PCR. The sample records approximately 330,000 clones, around 67% being singletons. The sequenced sample was memory CD4+ T cells sorted from blood. Regarding subset: CD45RA-negative fraction. All receptors come from a man aged 25-45 years in good health.

This clone was counted only a few times. At the DNA level, this CDR3 is encoded by other sequences in the same sample as well. This sequence joins TRBV20-1 and TRBJ2-5; the D is unclear. The CDR3 is 11 amino acids. Trimming removed 5 bases at V and 4 bases at J, with 8 bases between. Looked up from germline, CDR1 is DFQATT and CDR2 is SNEGSKA (reference sequence). The CDR3 DNA sequence: TGCAGTGCTGGTGGCAGAGAGACCCAGTACTTC. It encodes CSAGGRETQYF.

There are a few counts of this clone. CDR3 DNA: TGCGCCAGCAGCCGCCCGGGACAGGGCTACGAGCAGTACTTC. Its translation: CASSRPGQGYEQYF. The chain is built from TRBV5-1 and TRBJ2-7, with TRBD1 identical over 9 bases. The CDR3 length is 14 residues. After removal of 4 bases from V and 3 bases from J, the junction contained 5 bases not matched to a gene. Germline V gives CDR1 SGHRS, CDR2 YFSETQ.

J is TRBJ1-1 and V is TRBV18, with a weak D call TRBD1 (6 bases). The CDR3 extends over 15 amino acids. Looked up from germline, CDR1 is KGHSH and CDR2 is LQKENI. With 3 bases removed from V and 3 bases from J, the gap between germline ends came to 14 bases. CDR3: CASSPYQGFDTEAFF. CDR3 bases: TGTGCCAGCTCACCCTATCAGGGGTTTGACACTGAAGCTTTCTTT.

This chain connects TRBV2 to TRBJ2-7; 8 nucleotides align to TRBD2. V lost 6 bases, J lost 2 bases, and 9 bases stayed unmatched. CDR1 is SNHLY, CDR2 FYNNEI, per germline. The CDR3 covers 15 residues. The CDR3 reads CASRGLGGATYEQYF. The CDR3 nucleotides read TGTGCCAGCAGGGGACTCGGGGGGGCTACCTACGAGCAGTACTTC.

This clone was seen more than once but under ten times. V is TRBV7-2 and J is TRBJ2-5; D may be TRBD1 or TRBD2 (6 bases each). The CDR3 is 13 amino acids. Per the germline V gene, CDR1 is SGHTA and CDR2 is FQGNSA. Trimming pared 3 bases from V and 5 bases from J, leaving 10 bases between. The CDR3 is CASSFKGGETQYF. For the CDR3, the DNA is TGTGCCAGCAGCTTTAAAGGGGGGGAGACCCAGTACTTC.

The chain combines TRBV28 with TRBJ2-7, with TRBD1 identical over 9 bases. The CDR3 is 16 residues long. Germline CDR1 is MDHEN and CDR2 is SYDVKM. The V segment lost 5 bases and the J segment 6 bases; nucleotides outside the gene matches: 14. The DNA of the CDR3 is TGTGCCAGCAGTCGGACCGGGACAGGGCCTACGATCGAGCAGTACTTC. Translated: CASSRTGTGPTIEQYF.

The CDR3 loop reads CASGAGSPGNTIYF. The DNA for the CDR3 is TGTGCCAGCGGGGCGGGGTCCCCTGGAAACACCATATATTTT. V usage is TRBV6-9 and J usage is TRBJ1-3, with D possibly matching TRBD1 (5 bases). Trimming pared 8 bases from V and 2 bases from J, leaving 13 bases between. The germline CDR1 and CDR2 sequences are MNHGY and SVAAGI. This CDR3 region has 14 residues.

This clone was counted only a few times. CDR3 region: CASSLKGMIAGNEQFF. The CDR3 DNA reads as TGTGCCAGCAGTTTAAAAGGTATGATAGCTGGGAATGAGCAGTTCTTC. J is TRBJ2-1 and V is TRBV27, with D hard to call. Germline-derived CDR1 and CDR2 are MNHEY and SMNVEV (reference sequence). V shed 2 bases and J shed 7 bases, with 18 bases lying between them. The CDR3 is made up of 16 amino acids.